These 2 T cell receptor beta chains were sequenced from one sample in a study of blood T cell repertoires in COVID-19. Repertoires were generated with immunoSEQ multiplex PCR, while TCRdb's copy carries only in-frame clones and drops some. The repertoire holds about 160,000 clones, over 80% seen once, with about 10% in the top ten. The sequencing sample was made of peripheral blood. The receptors shown here come from a woman older than 75 with active or convalescent COVID-19.

The rearrangement joins TRBV27 to TRBJ2-5; 10 nucleotides align to TRBD2. Germline V gene data show CDR1 as MNHEY and CDR2 as SMNVEV (reference sequence). The V segment lost 5 bases and the J segment 5 bases; nucleotides outside the gene matches: 5. The CDR3 has 14 residues. CDR3 sequence reads: CASSVAGGWETQYF. CDR3 DNA: TGTGCCAGCAGTGTAGCGGGGGGCTGGGAGACCCAGTACTTC.

This chain uses TRBV2 with TRBJ2-5, with TRBD1 matching over 11 bases. V gave up 5 bases and J gave up 5 bases; unmatched junction bases: 7. The CDR3 contains 15 residues. In germline, CDR1 is SNHLY, CDR2 FYNNEI. Here the CDR3 DNA reads TGTGCCAGCAGTCCCCGGACAGGGGGCTTGGAGACCCAGTACTTC. It is translated as CASSPRTGGLETQYF.